The entry that follows covers one TCR beta chain sequence. The method was immunoSEQ multiplex PCR; TCRdb's version includes in-frame clones alone and lacks a portion of them. The data contain roughly 20,000 clones, about 91% of them singletons. The CDR3 extends over 14 amino acids. Germline CDR1 and CDR2: SGHDT and YYEEEE. Trimming removed 1 base at V and 2 bases at J, with 10 bases between. The data were taken from a study of PD-L1 blockade in urothelial cancer. Here the sequenced sample was PBMCs, taken around atezolizumab (anti-PD-L1) treatment. The chain links TRBV5-6 to TRBJ2-7; D unclear. This TCR was sampled from a man in his fifties with urothelial cancer. CDR3 in DNA: TGTGCCAGCAGCTTGCCAGACAAGACCTACGAGCAGTACTTC. It codes for CASSLPDKTYEQYF.